The clone carrying this TCR beta chain showed up many times. V trimming: 5 bases; J trimming: 7 bases; junction bases outside the gene matches: 10. There are 16 residues in the CDR3. The germline V gene has CDR1 SGHTS and CDR2 YDEGEE. TCR beta CDR3 region amplification was performed from RNA transcripts. First-round RT-PCR with HTBI primers amplified the TCR CDR3 region. TCRdb reprocessed the multiplex PCR reads with MiXCR, giving one entry per CDR3 protein. The repertoire holds 200,000 to 300,000 distinct CDR3 sequences, about 17% seen once, with 25% to 30% in the top ten. The sample belongs to a study of T cells in Graves' hyperthyroidism and ophthalmopathy. Ophthalmopathy in the patients scored at least 3 on Clinical Activity Score and at least 4 on NOSPECS grade, lasting under 3 months.

This receptor was identified in a woman aged 18-29 years with Graves' ophthalmopathy. Sequences were obtained from blood. The J gene is TRBJ1-6, the V gene TRBV5-8; 9 bases agree with TRBD1. The CDR3: CASSYGQGMGNSPLHF. CDR3 DNA sequence: TGTGCCAGCAGTTACGGACAGGGGATGGGAAATTCACCCCTCCACTTT.